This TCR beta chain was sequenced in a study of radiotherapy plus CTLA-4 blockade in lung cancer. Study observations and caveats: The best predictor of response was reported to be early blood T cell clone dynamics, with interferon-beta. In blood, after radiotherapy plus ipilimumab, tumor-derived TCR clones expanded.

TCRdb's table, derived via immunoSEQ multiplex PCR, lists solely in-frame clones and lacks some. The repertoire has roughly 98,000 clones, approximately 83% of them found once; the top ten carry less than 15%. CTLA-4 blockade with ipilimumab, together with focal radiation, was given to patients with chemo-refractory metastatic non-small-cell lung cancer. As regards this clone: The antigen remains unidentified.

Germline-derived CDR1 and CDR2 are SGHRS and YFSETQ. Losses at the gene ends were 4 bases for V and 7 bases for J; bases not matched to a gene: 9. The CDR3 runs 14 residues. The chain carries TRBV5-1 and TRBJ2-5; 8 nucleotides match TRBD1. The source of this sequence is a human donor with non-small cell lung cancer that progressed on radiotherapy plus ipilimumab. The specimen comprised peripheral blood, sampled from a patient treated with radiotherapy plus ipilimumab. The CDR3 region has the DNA TGCGCCAGCAGCGACAAGACAGGGGTCGGGACCCAGTACTTC. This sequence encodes CASSDKTGVGTQYF. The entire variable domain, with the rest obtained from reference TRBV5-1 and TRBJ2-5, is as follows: KAGVTQTPRYLIKTRGQQVTLSCSPISGHRSVSWYQQTPGQGLQFLFEYFSETQRNKGNFPGRFSGRQFSNSRSEMNVSTLELGDSALYLCASSDKTGVGTQYFGPGTRLLVL.